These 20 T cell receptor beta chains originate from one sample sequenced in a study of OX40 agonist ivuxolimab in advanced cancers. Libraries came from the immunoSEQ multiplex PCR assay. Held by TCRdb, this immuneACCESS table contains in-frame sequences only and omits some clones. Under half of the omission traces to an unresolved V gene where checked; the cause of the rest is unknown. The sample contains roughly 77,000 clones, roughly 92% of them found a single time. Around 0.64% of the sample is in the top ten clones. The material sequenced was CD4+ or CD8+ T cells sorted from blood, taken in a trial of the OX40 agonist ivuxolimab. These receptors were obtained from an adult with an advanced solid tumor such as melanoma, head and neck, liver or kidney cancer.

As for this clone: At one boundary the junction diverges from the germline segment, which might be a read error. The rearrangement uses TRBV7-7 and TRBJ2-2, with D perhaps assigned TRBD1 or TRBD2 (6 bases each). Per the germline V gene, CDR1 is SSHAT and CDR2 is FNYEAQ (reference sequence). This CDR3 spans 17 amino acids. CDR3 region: CASSLYLPGARPGELFF. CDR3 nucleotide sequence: TGTGCTAGCAGCTTATATTTGCCGGGGGCGAGGCCCGGGGAGCTGTTTTTT.

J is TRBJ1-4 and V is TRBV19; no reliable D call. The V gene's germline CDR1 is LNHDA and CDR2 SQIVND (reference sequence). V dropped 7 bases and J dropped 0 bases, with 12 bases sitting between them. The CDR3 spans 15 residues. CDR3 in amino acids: CASTDLPTTNEKLFF. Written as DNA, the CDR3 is TGTGCCAGTACCGATCTCCCAACAACTAATGAAAAACTGTTTTTT.

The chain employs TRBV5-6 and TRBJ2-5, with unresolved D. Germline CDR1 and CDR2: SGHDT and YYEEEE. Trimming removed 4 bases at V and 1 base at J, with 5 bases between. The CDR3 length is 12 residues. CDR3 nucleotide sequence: TGTGCCAGCAGCCCATTCCAAGAGACCCAGTACTTC. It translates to CASSPFQETQYF. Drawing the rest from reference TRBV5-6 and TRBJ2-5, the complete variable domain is DAGVTQSPTHLIKTRGQQVTLRCSPKSGHDTVSWYQQALGQGPQFIFQYYEEEERQRGNFPDRFSGHQFPNYSSELNVNALLLGDSALYLCASSPFQETQYFGPGTRLLVL.

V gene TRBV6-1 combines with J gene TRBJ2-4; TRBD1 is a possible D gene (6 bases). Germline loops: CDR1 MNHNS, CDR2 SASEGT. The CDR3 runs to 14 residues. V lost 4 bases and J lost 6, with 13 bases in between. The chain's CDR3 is CASSAGGAGNIQYF. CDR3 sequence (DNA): TGTGCCAGCAGTGCTGGGGGCGCGGGAAACATTCAGTACTTC.

Here the CDR3 DNA reads TGTGCCAGCAGCCGAGGGGTAGGAGAGACCCAGTACTTC. This encodes CASSRGVGETQYF. This chain links TRBV11-2 with TRBJ2-5, with D perhaps TRBD1 or TRBD2 (5 bases each). Trimming left V 5 bases short and J 4 bases short, with 11 bases between. The CDR3 loop spans 13 amino acids. Germline V gives CDR1 SGHAT, CDR2 FQNNGV.

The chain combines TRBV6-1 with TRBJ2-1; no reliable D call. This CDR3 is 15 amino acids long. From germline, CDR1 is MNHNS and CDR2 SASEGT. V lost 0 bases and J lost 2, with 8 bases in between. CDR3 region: CASSEAGTAYNEQFF. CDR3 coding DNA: TGTGCCAGCAGTGAAGCTGGTACAGCCTACAATGAGCAGTTCTTC.

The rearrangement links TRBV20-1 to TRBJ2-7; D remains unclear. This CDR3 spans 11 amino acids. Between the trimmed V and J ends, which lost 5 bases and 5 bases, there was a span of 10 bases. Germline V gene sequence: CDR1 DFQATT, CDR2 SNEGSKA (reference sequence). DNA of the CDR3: TGCAGTGCTCTGAGCCGGGACGAGCAGTACTTC. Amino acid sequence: CSALSRDEQYF.

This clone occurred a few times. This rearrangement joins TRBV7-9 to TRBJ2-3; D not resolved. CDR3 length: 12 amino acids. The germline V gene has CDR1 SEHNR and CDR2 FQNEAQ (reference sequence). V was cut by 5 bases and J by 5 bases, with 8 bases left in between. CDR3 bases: TGTGCCAGCAGCCGACGCGGAGATACGCAGTATTTT. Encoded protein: CASSRRGDTQYF.

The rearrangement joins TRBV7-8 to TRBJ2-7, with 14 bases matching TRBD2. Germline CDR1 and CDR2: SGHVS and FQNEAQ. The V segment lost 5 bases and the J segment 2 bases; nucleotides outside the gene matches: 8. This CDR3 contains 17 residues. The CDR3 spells CASSTRTSGGQTYEQYF. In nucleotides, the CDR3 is TGTGCCAGCAGCACGAGGACTAGCGGGGGGCAGACCTACGAGCAGTACTTC. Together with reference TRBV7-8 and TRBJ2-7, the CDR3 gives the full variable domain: GAGVSQSPRYKVAKRGQDVALRCDPISGHVSLFWYQQALGQGPEFLTYFQNEAQLDKSGLPSDRFFAERPEGSVSTLKIQRTQQEDSAVYLCASSTRTSGGQTYEQYFGPGTRLTVT.

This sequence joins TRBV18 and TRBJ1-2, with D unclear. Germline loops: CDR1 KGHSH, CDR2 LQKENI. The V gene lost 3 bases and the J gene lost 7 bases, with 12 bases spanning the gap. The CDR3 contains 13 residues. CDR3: CASSPSSEFGYTF. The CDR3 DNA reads TGTGCCAGCTCACCGTCCAGCGAGTTTGGCTACACCTTC.

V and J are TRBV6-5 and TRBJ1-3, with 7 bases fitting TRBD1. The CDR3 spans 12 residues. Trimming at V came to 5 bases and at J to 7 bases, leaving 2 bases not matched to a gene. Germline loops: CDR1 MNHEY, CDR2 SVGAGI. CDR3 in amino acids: CASSQQGNTIYF. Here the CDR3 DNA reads TGTGCCAGCAGTCAACAGGGGAACACCATATATTTT.

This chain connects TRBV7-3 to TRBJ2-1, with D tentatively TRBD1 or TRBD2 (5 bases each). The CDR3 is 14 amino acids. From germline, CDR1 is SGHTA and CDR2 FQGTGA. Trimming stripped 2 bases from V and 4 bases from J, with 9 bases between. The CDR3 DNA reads TGTGCCAGCAGCTTACAAGGGGAGTACAATGAGCAGTTCTTC. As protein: CASSLQGEYNEQFF.

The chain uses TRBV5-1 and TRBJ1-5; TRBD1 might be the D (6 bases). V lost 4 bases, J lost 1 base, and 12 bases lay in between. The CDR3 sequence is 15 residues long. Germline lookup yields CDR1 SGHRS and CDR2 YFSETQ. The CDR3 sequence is CASSPGDKSNQPQHF. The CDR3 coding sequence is TGCGCCAGCAGCCCCGGGGACAAGAGCAATCAGCCCCAGCATTTT.

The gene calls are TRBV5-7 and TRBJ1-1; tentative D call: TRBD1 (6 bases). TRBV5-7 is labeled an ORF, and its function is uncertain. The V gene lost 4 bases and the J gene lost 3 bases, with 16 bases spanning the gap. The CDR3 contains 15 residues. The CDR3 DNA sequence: TGTGCCAGCAGCCAGGGACACCCGTGGGACACTGAAGCTTTCTTT. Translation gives CASSQGHPWDTEAFF.

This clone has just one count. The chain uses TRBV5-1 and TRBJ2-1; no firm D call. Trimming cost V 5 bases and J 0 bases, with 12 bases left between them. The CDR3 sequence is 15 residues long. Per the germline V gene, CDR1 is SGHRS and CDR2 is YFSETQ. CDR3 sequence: CASRPDASSYNEQFF. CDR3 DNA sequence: TGCGCCAGCAGACCCGACGCGAGCTCCTACAATGAGCAGTTCTTC.

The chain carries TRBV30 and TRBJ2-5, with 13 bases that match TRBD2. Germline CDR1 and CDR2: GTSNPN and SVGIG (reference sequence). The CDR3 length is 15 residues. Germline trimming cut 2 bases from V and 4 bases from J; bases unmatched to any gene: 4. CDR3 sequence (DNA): TGTGCCTGGAGTACACTAGCGGGGGGGCCAGAGACCCAGTACTTC. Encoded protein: CAWSTLAGGPETQYF.

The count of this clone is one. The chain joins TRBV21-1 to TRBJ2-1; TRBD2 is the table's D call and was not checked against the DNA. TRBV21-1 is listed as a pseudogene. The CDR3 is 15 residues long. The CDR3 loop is CASSKRKGVYNEQFF. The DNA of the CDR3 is TGTGCCAGCAGCAAAAGGAAGGGAGTCTACAATGAGCAGTTCTTC.

DNA of the CDR3: TGTGCCAGCAGTGAATATGGAGCCTACGAGCAGTACTTC. Translating it yields CASSEYGAYEQYF. The chain carries TRBV6-1 and TRBJ2-7; no clear D. V was pared by 2 bases and J by 2 bases, with 7 bases between. This CDR3 region has 13 residues. CDR1 and CDR2 from the germline V gene are MNHNS and SASEGT.

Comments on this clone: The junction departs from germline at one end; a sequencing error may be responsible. CDR3 region: CASSFASAQETQYF. CDR3 nucleotide sequence: TGTGCTAGCAGCTTTGCTTCGGCTCAAGAGACCCAGTACTTC. This sequence joins TRBV7-7 and TRBJ2-5; no reliable D call. Germline V gene sequence: CDR1 SSHAT, CDR2 FNYEAQ (reference sequence). CDR3 length equals 14 residues.

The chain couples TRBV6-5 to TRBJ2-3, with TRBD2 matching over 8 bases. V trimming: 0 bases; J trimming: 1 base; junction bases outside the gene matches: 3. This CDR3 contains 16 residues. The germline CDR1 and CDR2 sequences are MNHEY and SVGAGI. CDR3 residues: CASSYSAAGGTDTQYF. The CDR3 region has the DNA TGTGCCAGCAGTTACTCTGCAGCGGGAGGCACAGATACGCAGTATTTT.